The clone carrying this T cell receptor beta chain came up once. RNA totalling about 0.5 to 1 ug underwent reverse transcription with random hexamers. TCRdb re-called the immunoSEQ multiplex PCR reads with MiXCR, one entry per CDR3 protein. The table shows around 130,000 distinct CDR3 sequences, with 95% to 96% occurring only once. This sample was taken from a study of CD8 T cells in Susac syndrome. V dropped 4 bases and J dropped 2 bases, with 15 bases sitting between them. Per germline, CDR1 SGHRS and CDR2 YFSETQ. The CDR3 runs 15 residues. Specimen: CD4+ T cells from PBMCs. This chain uses TRBV5-1 with TRBJ2-5; no reliable D call. The receptor was derived from a human donor with Susac syndrome. The CDR3 loop is CASSASGKTQETQYF. In nucleotides, the CDR3 is TGCGCCAGCAGCGCGAGTGGGAAAACGCAAGAGACCCAGTACTTC.